This T cell receptor (beta chain) was obtained from a study of shared clonotypes between healthy human individuals. Regarding the study as a whole: The sharing of around 5% of naive CD4 clonotypes was seen across a handful of donors.

At deep level, the assay was performed. TCRdb keeps only in-frame clones here, not all; method: immunoSEQ multiplex PCR. The sample has more than 2,000,000 clones; approximately 92% are singletons. Per germline, CDR1 SQVTM and CDR2 ANQGSEA. The CDR3 length is 13 residues. About this clone: What it recognizes is unknown. Germline is not matched at one junction end, which may reflect a read error.

This sequence was found in a man aged 18 to 29 in good health. The rearrangement uses TRBV29-1 and TRBJ2-7; a possible D gene is TRBD2 (6 bases). The specimen sequenced was naive CD4+ T cells sorted from blood. Described subset: CD45RA+ positively selected. CDR3 loop: CSVEGDSSFEQYF. The DNA of the CDR3 is TGCAGCGTTGAAGGGGACTCCTCCTTCGAGCAGTACTTC.